This passage covers 23 T cell receptor beta chains from one sample sequenced in a study of blood T cell repertoires in COVID-19. Profiled with immunoSEQ multiplex PCR; TCRdb holds only in-frame clones, not every one. The table records around 250,000 clones, roughly 82% of them present only once. Specimen: peripheral blood. The receptors shown here come from a man older than 75 with acute or convalescent COVID-19.

This chain uses TRBV6-5 with TRBJ2-1; D is possibly TRBD1 (6 bases). Trimming removed 5 bases at V and 7 bases at J, with 15 bases between. Looked up from germline, CDR1 is MNHEY and CDR2 is SVGAGI. The CDR3 contains 14 residues. The CDR3 DNA is TGTGCCAGCAGTAGGGGGACAAACGGTAATGAGCAGTTCTTC. Protein sequence: CASSRGTNGNEQFF.

The chain joins TRBV2 to TRBJ2-2, with 7 bases identical to TRBD1. The V gene's germline CDR1 is SNHLY and CDR2 FYNNEI. The CDR3 runs 16 residues. V gave up 5 bases and J gave up 4 bases; unmatched junction bases: 10. CDR3 sequence (DNA): TGTGCCAGCAGTCGACAGGGTGTCGCGGGCACCGGGGAGCTGTTTTTT. Protein: CASSRQGVAGTGELFF. Drawing the rest from reference TRBV2 and TRBJ2-2, the complete variable domain is EPEVTQTPSHQVTQMGQEVILRCVPISNHLYFYWYRQILGQKVEFLVSFYNNEISEKSEIFDDQFSVERPDGSNFTLKIRSTKLEDSAMYFCASSRQGVAGTGELFFGEGSRLTVL.

The chain carries TRBV19 and TRBJ1-4; the match to TRBD1 covers 9 bases. The J segment lost 4 bases and the V segment lost 3 bases, leaving 9 bases of the junction unmatched. Looked up from germline, CDR1 is LNHDA and CDR2 is SQIVND (reference sequence). The CDR3 length is 17 residues. The CDR3 loop reads CASSMGQGGDLNEKLFF. Written as DNA, the CDR3 is TGTGCCAGTAGTATGGGACAGGGTGGCGACCTTAATGAAAAACTGTTTTTT. The whole variable domain, remainder taken from reference TRBV19 and TRBJ1-4, is DGGITQSPKYLFRKEGQNVTLSCEQNLNHDAMYWYRQDPGQGLRLIYYSQIVNDFQKGDIAEGYSVSREKKESFPLTVTSAQKNPTAFYLCASSMGQGGDLNEKLFFGSGTQLSVL.

This clone occurred a few times. This chain uses TRBV5-1 with TRBJ1-2, with 8 bases matching TRBD1. This CDR3 has 15 residues. Per the germline V gene, CDR1 is SGHRS and CDR2 is YFSETQ. The V and J ends lost 4 bases and 7 bases, in that order; junction bases with no gene match: 12. Here the CDR3 reads CASSPAGGNFAGYTF. The CDR3 DNA reads as TGCGCCAGCAGCCCCGCAGGGGGCAATTTTGCTGGCTACACCTTC.

J is TRBJ2-1 and V is TRBV6-5; D unresolved. Trimming stripped 5 bases from V and 6 bases from J, with 5 bases between. Germline CDR1 MNHEY, CDR2 SVGAGI. The CDR3 loop spans 11 amino acids. Here the CDR3 reads CASSLRNEQFF. CDR3 nucleotides: TGTGCCAGCAGTCTCCGCAATGAGCAGTTCTTC.

This clone was picked up one time. This chain's CDR3 is CASSPSGQGAGNTIYF. CDR3 nucleotides: TGTGCCAGCTCACCATCGGGACAGGGGGCTGGAAACACCATATATTTT. This chain uses TRBV18 with TRBJ1-3, with 11 nucleotides matching TRBD1. The germline V gene encodes CDR1 KGHSH and CDR2 LQKENI. The CDR3 loop spans 16 amino acids. J was trimmed by 2 bases and V by 2 bases; bases with no gene match: 2.

The count of this clone is one. V is TRBV24-1 and J is TRBJ2-2, with TRBD1 identical over 7 bases. The CDR3 consists of 14 residues. Unmatched junction bases numbered 1, after V lost 1 base and J lost 6 bases. CDR1 and CDR2 from the germline V gene are KGHDR and SFDVKD. CDR3 region: CATSDLRGPGELFF. As DNA, the CDR3 is TGTGCCACCAGTGATTTAAGGGGGCCCGGGGAGCTGTTTTTT.

Note on this clone: The same CDR3 is also encoded by other DNA sequences in this sample. V and J are TRBV6-5 and TRBJ2-7; 8 positions match TRBD1. Trimming cost V 6 bases and J 2 bases; bases outside gene matches: 6. This CDR3 region has 14 residues. CDR1 and CDR2 from the germline V gene are MNHEY and SVGAGI. The chain's CDR3 is CASRPGQATYEQYF. For the CDR3, the DNA is TGTGCCAGCAGACCGGGACAGGCGACCTACGAGCAGTACTTC.

This rearrangement joins TRBV28 to TRBJ1-5; tentatively, D is TRBD1 (6 bases). V was cut by 10 bases and J by 0 bases, with 13 bases left in between. Germline V lookup: CDR1 MDHEN, CDR2 SYDVKM. This CDR3 is built from 14 residues. The CDR3 spells CATHRGNSNQPQHF. In DNA, the CDR3 is TGTGCCACCCATAGGGGGAATAGCAATCAGCCCCAGCATTTT.

The CDR3 bases are TGCGCCAGCAGTCCGCCCGCGGGACCTCAGTATGGCTACACCTTC. Protein: CASSPPAGPQYGYTF. The rearrangement uses TRBV23-1 and TRBJ1-2, with D possibly TRBD1 on 5 matching bases. TRBV23-1 is labeled an ORF, and its function is uncertain. V was cut by 4 bases and J by 5 bases, with 17 bases left in between. The CDR3 runs 15 residues.

This clone showed up just a few times. CDR3 amino acids: CASRKDRGVVHLHF. The CDR3 DNA sequence: TGTGCCAGCAGAAAGGACAGGGGGGTAGTTCACCTCCACTTT. This chain connects TRBV6-5 to TRBJ1-6; 10 bases fit TRBD1. This CDR3 is 14 amino acids long. The germline V gene encodes CDR1 MNHEY and CDR2 SVGAGI. V lost 6 bases and J lost 15; bases outside the gene matches: 11.

The chain couples TRBV7-2 to TRBJ1-5; no reliable D call. V was shortened by 1 base and J by 4 bases, with 8 bases between the two germline ends. Per germline, CDR1 SGHTA and CDR2 FQGNSA. This CDR3 has 14 amino acids. CDR3 coding DNA: TGTGCCAGCAGCTTAGAGCCACTTAATCAGCCCCAGCATTTT. Encoded protein: CASSLEPLNQPQHF.

The gene calls are TRBV6-6 and TRBJ2-2; 10 bases align to TRBD2. CDR3 length: 15 residues. Germline-derived CDR1 and CDR2 are MNHNY and SVGAGI (reference sequence). J gave up 3 bases and V 5 bases, and 3 bases lay outside the gene matches. In nucleotides, the CDR3 is TGTGCCAGCAGTCCTACTAGCGGGGACACCGGGGAGCTGTTTTTT. Amino acids: CASSPTSGDTGELFF.

The genes are TRBV7-2 and TRBJ1-1; D might be TRBD1 (6 bases). The germline gives CDR1 SGHTA, CDR2 FQGNSA. CDR3 length: 14 residues. V lost 5 bases, J lost 4 bases, and 14 bases lay in between. The CDR3: CASSPGRGSTEAFF. In nucleotides, the CDR3 is TGTGCCAGCAGCCCCGGCAGGGGATCCACTGAAGCTTTCTTT.

The genes are TRBV29-1 and TRBJ2-7; D is perhaps TRBD1 (5 bases). The ends were cut back, 4 bases at V and 3 bases at J, with 13 bases in the middle. CDR1 is SQVTM and CDR2 is ANQGSEA in the germline V gene. The CDR3 runs 13 residues. The CDR3 spells CSVVPGPYYEQYF. In DNA form, the CDR3 reads TGCAGCGTTGTACCAGGGCCCTACTACGAGCAGTACTTC.

The chain recombines TRBV5-4 with TRBJ2-2, with 9 bases aligning to TRBD2. Germline CDR1 reads SGHNT; CDR2 reads YYREEE (reference sequence). V was pared by 4 bases and J by 5 bases, with 9 bases of the junction left unmatched. The length of the CDR3 is 16 residues. The CDR3 sequence: CASSIYDSGGTGELFF. The CDR3, as DNA: TGTGCCAGCAGCATTTATGACAGCGGGGGGACCGGGGAGCTGTTTTTT.

The chain carries TRBV7-9 and TRBJ1-1; D possibly corresponds to TRBD1 (5 bases). Trimming pared 5 bases from V and 5 bases from J, leaving 18 bases between. The V gene's germline CDR1 is SEHNR and CDR2 FQNEAQ (reference sequence). The CDR3 loop spans 15 amino acids. The DNA of the CDR3 is TGTGCCAGCAGCCGCGGGGGGACCCTGGTGACTGAAGCTTTCTTT. As protein: CASSRGGTLVTEAFF. Drawing the rest from reference TRBV7-9 and TRBJ1-1, the complete variable domain is DTGVSQNPRHKITKRGQNVTFRCDPISEHNRLYWYRQTLGQGPEFLTYFQNEAQLEKSRLLSDRFSAERPKGSFSTLEIQRTEQGDSAMYLCASSRGGTLVTEAFFGQGTRLTVV.

As for this clone: This CDR3 is also generated by other DNA sequences in the sample. This sequence joins TRBV3-1 (or the pseudogene TRBV3-2) and TRBJ1-2, with D unresolved. Trimming took off 4 bases at V and 1 base at J, with 10 bases between the two ends. In germline, CDR1 is LGHDT, CDR2 YNNKEL (reference sequence). The CDR3 loop spans 14 amino acids. The CDR3 sequence: CASSLDGVNYGYTF. In DNA, the CDR3 is TGTGCCAGCAGCCTGGACGGGGTTAACTATGGCTACACCTTC.

The CDR3 reads CASSSGTGGHGYTF. The DNA of the CDR3 is TGTGCCAGCAGCTCCGGGACAGGGGGACATGGCTACACCTTC. The chain is built from TRBV11-2 and TRBJ1-2; the match to TRBD1 covers 11 bases. V trimming: 4 bases; J trimming: 6 bases; junction bases outside the gene matches: 4. Germline V gene sequence: CDR1 SGHAT, CDR2 FQNNGV. The CDR3 length is 14 residues.

The chain joins TRBV28 to TRBJ2-7; D not resolved. CDR3 length equals 12 residues. Germline values: CDR1 MDHEN, CDR2 SYDVKM. The V end was cut by 1 base, the J end by 7 bases, with 8 bases between. CDR3 coding DNA: TGTGCCAGCAGTTTATCCCTGTTGGAGCAGTACTTC. Its translation is CASSLSLLEQYF. Combining the CDR3 with reference TRBV28 and TRBJ2-7 gives the whole variable domain DVKVTQSSRYLVKRTGEKVFLECVQDMDHENMFWYRQDPGLGLRLIYFSYDVKMKEKGDIPEGYSVSREKKERFSLILESASTNQTSMYLCASSLSLLEQYFGPGTRLTVT.

In this sample, this clone turned up once. This sequence joins TRBV7-2 and TRBJ1-5, with D perhaps TRBD1 (5 bases). Germline loops: CDR1 SGHTA, CDR2 FQGNSA. The CDR3 length is 14 residues. Trimming left V 5 bases short and J 7 bases short, with 15 bases between. The CDR3 DNA reads as TGTGCCAGCAGCGAGAGGGGAGGAGGGCAGCCCCAGCATTTT. This encodes CASSERGGGQPQHF.

Points on this clone: Being one base from a much bigger clone, this may be a read error. The CDR3 reads CASSMVQQPQYF. For the CDR3, the DNA is TGTGCCAGTAGTATGGTACAACAGCCCCAGTATTTT. The gene calls are TRBV19 and TRBJ1-5; D unresolved. The end of the DNA aligns better with TRBJ2-3, so the J call may be wrong. This CDR3 is 12 amino acids long. Looked up from germline, CDR1 is LNHDA and CDR2 is SQIVND (reference sequence).

This clone has just one count. A junction boundary mismatches the germline segment, possibly from a read error. The chain couples TRBV5-1 to TRBJ2-1; D not resolved. Germline V lookup: CDR1 SGHRS, CDR2 YFSETQ. The CDR3 is made up of 12 amino acids. The CDR3 here is CASSLDSGPHVF. The CDR3 DNA reads as TGCGCCAGCAGCTTGGATTCAGGCCCTCACGTCTTC.